This T cell receptor (beta chain) came from a study of blood T cell repertoires in COVID-19. Per the original methods: Scientists estimated how many nucleated cells there were by amplifying reference gene primers. Method: immunoSEQ multiplex PCR; TCRdb's copy keeps in-frame clones and lacks some. Clone size and V and J calls were adopted from that table, with D and trimming inferred from the DNA. Here the sample spans 250,000 to 300,000 clones, around four fifths being singletons. This clone was found many times. V gave up 9 bases and J gave up 6 bases; unmatched junction bases: 12. Germline V gene data show CDR1 as SGHNT and CDR2 as YYREEE (reference sequence). This CDR3 region has 13 residues.

The sequencing input was peripheral blood. This receptor was taken from a man aged 55-75 years who had recovered from COVID-19. V is TRBV5-4 and J is TRBJ2-7; 7 bases are shared with TRBD1. The CDR3 coding sequence is TGTGCCACTGCGACAGGGTTAAGGGGCGAGCAGTACTTC. Its translation is CATATGLRGEQYF.